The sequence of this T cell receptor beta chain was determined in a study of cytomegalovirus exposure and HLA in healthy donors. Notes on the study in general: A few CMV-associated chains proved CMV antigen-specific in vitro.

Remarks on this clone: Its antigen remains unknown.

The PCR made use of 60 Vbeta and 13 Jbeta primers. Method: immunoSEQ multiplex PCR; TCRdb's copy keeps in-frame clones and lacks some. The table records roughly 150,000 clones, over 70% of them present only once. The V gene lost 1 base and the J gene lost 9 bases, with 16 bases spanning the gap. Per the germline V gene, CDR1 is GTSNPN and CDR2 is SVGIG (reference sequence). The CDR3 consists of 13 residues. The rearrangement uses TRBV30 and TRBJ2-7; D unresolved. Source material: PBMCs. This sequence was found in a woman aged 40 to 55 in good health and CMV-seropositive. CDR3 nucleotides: TGTGCCTGGAGTGGAGCTTTACTTGCCGCGCAGTACTTC. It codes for CAWSGALLAAQYF.